This TCR beta chain was profiled in a study of blood T cells in healthy people across ages. For the study at large: Researchers report that template switching captured about one barcoded beta molecule per two T cells.

Overall study results and limits: As naive T cell percentage varied, TCR beta diversity correlated strongly with it. A conclusive naive versus antigen-experienced comparison was prevented by the unsorted PBMCs.

Points on this clonotype: No antigen is known for it.

Together with a sample-barcoded 5' primer, a J-beta primer mix was included in a second PCR lasting roughly 6 to 12 cycles. Each CDR3 protein gets one entry after TCRdb re-called the 5' RACE reads with MiXCR. Counted here are 600,000 to 800,000 distinct CDR3 sequences, over 20% occurring once; the ten biggest clones make up approximately 3.6%. The CDR3 extends over 16 amino acids. Germline CDR1 is SGHRS and CDR2 is YFSETQ. This chain links TRBV5-1 with TRBJ2-5; D remains ambiguous. The J call is in doubt because the DNA end fits TRBJ2-1 better. This TCR derives from a man between 65 and 80 years old in good health. Sequencing was performed on blood. This CDR3 is CASSLVARNRDNEQFF. CDR3 nucleotide sequence: TGCGCCAGCAGCTTGGTTGCCCGGAACCGGGACAATGAGCAGTTCTTC.